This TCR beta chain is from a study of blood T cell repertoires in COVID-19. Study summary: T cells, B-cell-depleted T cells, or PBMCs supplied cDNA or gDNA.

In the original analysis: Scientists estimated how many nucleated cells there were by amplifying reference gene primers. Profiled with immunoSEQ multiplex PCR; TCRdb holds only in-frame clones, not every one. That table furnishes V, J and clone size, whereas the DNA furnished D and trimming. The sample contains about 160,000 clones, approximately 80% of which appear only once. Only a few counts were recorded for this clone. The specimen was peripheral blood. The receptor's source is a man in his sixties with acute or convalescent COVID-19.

The CDR3 protein is CASSASGTIKHHF. The CDR3 DNA sequence: TGTGCCAGCAGCGCCTCCGGGACAATCAAGCACCACTTT. The rearrangement joins TRBV6-5 to TRBJ1-6; tentatively, D is TRBD1 (6 bases). In germline, CDR1 is MNHEY, CDR2 SVGAGI. Trimming pared 6 bases from V and 18 bases from J, leaving 21 bases between. The CDR3 runs 13 residues.